This TCR beta chain was recorded in a study of radiotherapy plus CTLA-4 blockade in lung cancer (dated by TCRdb to 2017 to 2018). Background for the entire study: Objective responses occurred in roughly 19% of enrolled patients, and approximately 34% achieved disease control.

This clone is a singleton in its sample. The antigen this receptor binds is unknown. No base qualities exist here, and no much larger clone lies one base off it. CDR1 KGHSH and CDR2 LQKENI were looked up in the germline V gene. Clipping removes 4 bases from V and 0 bases from J, with 5 as the unmatched junction base count. The CDR3 runs 16 amino acids, cysteine and phenylalanine included. Only the CDR3 DNA is retained, 48 bases long and in frame from the first base. Study-level results and caveats: After treatment with radiotherapy and ipilimumab, TCR clones that originated in tumors expanded in peripheral blood. Early dynamic changes in blood T cell clones, together with increased serum interferon-beta after radiation, were reported as the strongest predictors of response.

The library was made by the immunoSEQ multiplex PCR assay. Entries here come from immuneACCESS through TCRdb and include only in-frame sequences with V and J called. Some clones fail to appear in such tables; in the studies checked, an unresolved V gene covers under half of the shortfall, and the cause of the remainder is unknown. For this sample the table gives roughly 63,000 clones, of which 70% to 80% were detected only once. The leading ten clones occupy about 8.5% of the sample. The study tested focal radiation therapy combined with CTLA-4 blockade (ipilimumab) in patients with chemo-refractory metastatic non-small-cell lung cancer.

This TCR was recovered from a human donor with non-small cell lung cancer whose response to radiotherapy plus ipilimumab could not be evaluated. The sequencing here drew on peripheral blood, taken from a patient treated with radiotherapy plus ipilimumab. The chain is made from TRBV18 and TRBJ1-3, with 8 central nucleotides matching TRBD1. The CDR3: CASSLRQGNSGNTIYF. The sequenced DNA is TGTGCCAGCTCACTCCGACAGGGGAACTCTGGAAACACCATATATTTT. Joined to the reference TRBV18 and TRBJ1-3 proteins, this CDR3 gives the full variable domain: NAGVMQNPRHLVRRRGQEARLRCSPMKGHSHVYWYRQLPEEGLKFMVYLQKENIIDESGMPKERFSAEFPKEGPSILRIQQVVRGDSAAYFCASSLRQGNSGNTIYFGEGSWLTVV.